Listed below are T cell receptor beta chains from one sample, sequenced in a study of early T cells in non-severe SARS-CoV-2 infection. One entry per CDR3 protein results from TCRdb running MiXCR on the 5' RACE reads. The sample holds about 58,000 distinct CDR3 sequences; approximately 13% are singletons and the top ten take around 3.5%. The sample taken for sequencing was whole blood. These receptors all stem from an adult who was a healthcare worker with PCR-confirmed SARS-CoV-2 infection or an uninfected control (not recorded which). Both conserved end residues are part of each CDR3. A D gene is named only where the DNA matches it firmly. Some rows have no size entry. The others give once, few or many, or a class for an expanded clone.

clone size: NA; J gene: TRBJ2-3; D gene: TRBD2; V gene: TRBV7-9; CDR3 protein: CASRPPIAGERDTQYF; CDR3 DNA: TGTGCCAGCAGACCCCCGATAGCGGGAGAGAGAGATACGCAGTATTTT
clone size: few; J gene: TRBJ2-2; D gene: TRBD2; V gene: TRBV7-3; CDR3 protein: CASSAGLAAGELFF; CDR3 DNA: TGTGCCAGCAGCGCAGGACTAGCTGCCGGGGAGCTGTTTTTT
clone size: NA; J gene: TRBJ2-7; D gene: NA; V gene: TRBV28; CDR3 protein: CASSLAPEGYEQYF; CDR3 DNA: TGTGCCAGCAGTTTAGCCCCCGAGGGCTACGAGCAGTACTTC
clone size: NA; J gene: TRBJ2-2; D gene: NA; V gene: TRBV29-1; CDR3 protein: CSVSNQGNAGELFF; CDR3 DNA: TGCAGCGTGTCGAACCAGGGAAACGCCGGGGAGCTGTTTTTT
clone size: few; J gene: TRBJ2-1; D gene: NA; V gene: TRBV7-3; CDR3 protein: CASSLFEGSYNEQFF; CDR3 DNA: TGTGCCAGCAGCCTCTTTGAGGGCTCCTACAATGAGCAGTTCTTC
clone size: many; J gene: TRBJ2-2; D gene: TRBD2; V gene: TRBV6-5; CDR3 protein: CASSLLAGGTGELFF; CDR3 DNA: TGTGCCAGCAGTCTACTAGCGGGAGGGACCGGGGAGCTGTTTTTT
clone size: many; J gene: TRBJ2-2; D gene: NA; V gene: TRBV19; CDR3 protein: CASSLRGSGFFGELFF; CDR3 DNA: TGTGCCAGTAGCCTCAGGGGCAGTGGGTTCTTCGGGGAGCTGTTTTTT
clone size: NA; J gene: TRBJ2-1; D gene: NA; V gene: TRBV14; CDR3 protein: CASSQDLGRIDNEQFF; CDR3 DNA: TGTGCCAGCAGCCAAGATTTGGGTAGGATTGACAATGAGCAGTTCTTC
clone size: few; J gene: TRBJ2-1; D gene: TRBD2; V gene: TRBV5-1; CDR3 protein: CASSYLSRGDEQFF; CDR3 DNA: TGCGCCAGCAGCTATTTGTCTCGGGGGGATGAGCAGTTCTTC
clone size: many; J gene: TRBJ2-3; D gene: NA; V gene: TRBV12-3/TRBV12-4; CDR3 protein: CASSSTGGLVTDTQYF; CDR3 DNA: TGTGCCAGCAGTTCCACCGGTGGGCTAGTCACAGATACGCAGTATTTT
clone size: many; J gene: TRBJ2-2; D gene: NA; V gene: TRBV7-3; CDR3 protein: CASSRYTGELFF; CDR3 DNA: TGTGCCAGCAGCCGCTACACCGGGGAGCTGTTTTTT
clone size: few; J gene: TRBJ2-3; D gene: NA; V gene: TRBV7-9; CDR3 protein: CASKMGEGSQYF; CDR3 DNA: TGTGCCAGCAAAATGGGCGAGGGGTCTCAGTATTTT
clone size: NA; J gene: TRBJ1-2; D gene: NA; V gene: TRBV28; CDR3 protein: CASSLFEGANYGYTF; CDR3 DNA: TGTGCCAGCAGTTTATTTGAGGGAGCTAACTATGGCTACACCTTC
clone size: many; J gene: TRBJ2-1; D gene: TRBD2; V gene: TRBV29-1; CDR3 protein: CSVVGLGYNEQFF; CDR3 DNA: TGCAGCGTTGTGGGACTAGGATACAATGAGCAGTTCTTC
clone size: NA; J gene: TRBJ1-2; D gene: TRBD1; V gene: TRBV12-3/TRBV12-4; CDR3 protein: CASRRGQGNYGYTF; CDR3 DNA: TGTGCCAGCAGGAGGGGACAGGGAAACTATGGCTACACCTTC
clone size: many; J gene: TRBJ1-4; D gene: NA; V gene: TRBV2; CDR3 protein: CASSEVMSSVGKLFF; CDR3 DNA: TGTGCCAGCAGTGAAGTTATGTCCTCTGTGGGAAAACTGTTTTTT
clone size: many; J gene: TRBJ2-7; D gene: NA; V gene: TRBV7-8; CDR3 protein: CASSLPGAGQVYEQYF; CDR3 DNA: TGTGCCAGCAGCCTTCCAGGAGCAGGGCAGGTGTACGAGCAGTACTTC
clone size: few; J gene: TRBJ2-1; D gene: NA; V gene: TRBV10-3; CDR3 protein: CAISEGRDSYNEQFF; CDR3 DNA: TGTGCCATCAGTGAGGGAAGGGACTCTTACAATGAGCAGTTCTTC
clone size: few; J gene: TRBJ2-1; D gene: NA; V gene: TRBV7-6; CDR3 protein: CASSNPTEGNEQFF; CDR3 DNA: TGTGCCAGCAGCAACCCGACAGAGGGCAATGAGCAGTTCTTC
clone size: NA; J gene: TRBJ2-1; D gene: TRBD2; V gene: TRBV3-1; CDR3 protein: CASSLAGDRSEQFF; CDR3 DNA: TGTGCCAGCAGTCTAGCGGGAGATAGAAGTGAGCAGTTCTTC
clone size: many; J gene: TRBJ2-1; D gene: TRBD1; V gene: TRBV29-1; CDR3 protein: CSGQGAENEQFF; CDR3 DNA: TGCAGCGGGCAGGGGGCGGAGAATGAGCAGTTCTTC
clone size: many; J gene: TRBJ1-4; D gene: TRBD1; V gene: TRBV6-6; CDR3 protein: CASSYSTTGGNNEKLFF; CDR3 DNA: TGTGCCAGCAGTTACTCGACGACAGGGGGCAATAATGAAAAACTGTTTTTT
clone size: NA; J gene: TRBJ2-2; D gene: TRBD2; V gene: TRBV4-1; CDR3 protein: CASSQDQLAGAAGELFF; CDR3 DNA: TGCGCCAGCAGCCAAGATCAGCTAGCGGGAGCGGCCGGGGAGCTGTTTTTT
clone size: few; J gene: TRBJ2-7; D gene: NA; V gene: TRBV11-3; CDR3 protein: CASSFGSTYEQYF; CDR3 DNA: TGTGCCAGCAGCTTTGGCAGCACCTACGAGCAGTACTTC
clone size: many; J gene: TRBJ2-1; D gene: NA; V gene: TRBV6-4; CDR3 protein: CASSESLDGGNEQFF; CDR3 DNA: TGTGCCAGCAGTGAATCACTAGACGGGGGCAATGAGCAGTTCTTC
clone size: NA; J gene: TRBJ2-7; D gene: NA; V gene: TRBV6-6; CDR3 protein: CASSYEGLSPPYEQYF; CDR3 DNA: TGTGCCAGCAGTTACGAAGGCCTCTCACCCCCCTACGAGCAGTACTTC
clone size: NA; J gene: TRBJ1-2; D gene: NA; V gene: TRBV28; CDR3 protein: CASSPAGVDGYTF; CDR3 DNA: TGTGCCAGCAGCCCCGCAGGGGTGGATGGCTACACCTTC
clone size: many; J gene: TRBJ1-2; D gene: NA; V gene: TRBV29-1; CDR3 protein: CSVRSFYGYTF; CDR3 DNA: TGCAGCGTTAGGAGTTTCTATGGCTACACCTTC
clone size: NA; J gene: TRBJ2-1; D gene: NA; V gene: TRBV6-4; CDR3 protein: CASSDSAGYNEQFF; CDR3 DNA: TGTGCCAGCAGTGACTCAGCAGGGTACAATGAGCAGTTCTTC
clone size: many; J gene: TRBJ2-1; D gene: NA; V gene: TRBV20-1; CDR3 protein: CSARRSYNEQFF; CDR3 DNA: TGCAGTGCTAGGCGGAGCTACAATGAGCAGTTCTTC
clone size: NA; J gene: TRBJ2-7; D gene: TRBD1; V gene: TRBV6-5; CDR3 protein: CASSTTGYYEQYF; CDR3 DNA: TGTGCCAGCAGTACGACAGGGTACTACGAGCAGTACTTC
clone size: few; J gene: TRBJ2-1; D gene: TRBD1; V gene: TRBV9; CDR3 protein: CASADGTGSGEQFF; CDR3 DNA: TGTGCCAGCGCTGACGGGACAGGGAGCGGGGAGCAGTTCTTC
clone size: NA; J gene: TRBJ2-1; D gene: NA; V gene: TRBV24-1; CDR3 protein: CATSGTFYNEQFF; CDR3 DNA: TGTGCCACCAGTGGGACGTTCTACAATGAGCAGTTCTTC
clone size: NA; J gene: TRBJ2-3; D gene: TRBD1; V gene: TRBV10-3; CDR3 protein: CAIKNRGRETDTQYF; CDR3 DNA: TGTGCCATCAAAAACAGGGGGCGAGAAACAGATACGCAGTATTTT
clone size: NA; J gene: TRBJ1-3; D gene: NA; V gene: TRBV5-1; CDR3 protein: CASQKAADGNTIYF; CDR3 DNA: TGCGCCAGCCAAAAGGCGGCGGATGGAAACACCATATATTTT
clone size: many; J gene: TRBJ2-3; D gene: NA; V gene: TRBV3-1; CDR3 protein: CASSQEKAPTDTQYF; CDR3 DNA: TGTGCCAGCAGCCAAGAGAAGGCCCCCACAGATACGCAGTATTTT
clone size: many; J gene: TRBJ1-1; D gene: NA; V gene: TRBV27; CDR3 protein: CASSWTRGTEAFF; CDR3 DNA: TGTGCCAGCAGTTGGACTAGGGGGACTGAAGCTTTCTTT
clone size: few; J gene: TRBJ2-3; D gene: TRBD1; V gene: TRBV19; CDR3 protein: CASSIPGQGEDTQYF; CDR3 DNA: TGTGCCAGTAGTATCCCCGGACAGGGAGAAGATACGCAGTATTTT
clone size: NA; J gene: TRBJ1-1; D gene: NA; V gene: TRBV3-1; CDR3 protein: CASSYTLNTEAFF; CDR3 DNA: TGTGCCAGCAGCTATACATTGAACACTGAAGCTTTCTTT
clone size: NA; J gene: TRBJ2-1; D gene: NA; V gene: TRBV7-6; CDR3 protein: CASSSAYNEQSF; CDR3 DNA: TGTGCCAGCAGCTCGGCCTACAATGAGCAGTCCTTC
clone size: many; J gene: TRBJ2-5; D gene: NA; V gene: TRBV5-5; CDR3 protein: CASSLNTLSGAQYF; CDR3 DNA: TGTGCCAGCAGCTTGAATACTCTCTCGGGAGCCCAGTACTTC
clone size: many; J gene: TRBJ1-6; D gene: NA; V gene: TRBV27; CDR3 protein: CASSLGSMNSPLHF; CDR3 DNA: TGTGCCAGCAGTTTAGGCAGTATGAATTCACCCCTCCACTTT
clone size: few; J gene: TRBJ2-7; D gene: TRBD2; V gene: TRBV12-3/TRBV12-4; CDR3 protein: CASSSSGTSSYEQYF; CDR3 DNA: TGTGCCAGCAGTTCCTCCGGGACTAGCTCCTACGAGCAGTACTTC
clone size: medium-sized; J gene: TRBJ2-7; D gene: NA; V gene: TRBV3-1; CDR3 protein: CASSQDPPGTFFEQYF; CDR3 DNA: TGTGCCAGCAGCCAAGACCCCCCAGGGACTTTCTTCGAGCAGTACTTC
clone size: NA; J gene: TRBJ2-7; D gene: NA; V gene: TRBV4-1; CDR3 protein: CASSQEGTSSRNEQYF; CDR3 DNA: TGCGCCAGCAGCCAAGAAGGAACTAGCTCCCGGAACGAGCAGTACTTC
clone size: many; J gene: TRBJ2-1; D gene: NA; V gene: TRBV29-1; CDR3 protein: CSVEGLRGDEQFF; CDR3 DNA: TGCAGCGTTGAAGGGCTGAGGGGGGATGAGCAGTTCTTC
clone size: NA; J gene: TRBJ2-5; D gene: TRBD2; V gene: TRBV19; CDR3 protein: CASSTILAEGETQYF; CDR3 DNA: TGTGCCAGTAGTACCATTCTAGCGGAGGGAGAGACCCAGTACTTC
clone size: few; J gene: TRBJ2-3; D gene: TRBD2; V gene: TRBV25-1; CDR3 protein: CASSEGLAGVSSTDTQYF; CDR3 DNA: TGTGCCAGCAGCGAGGGGCTAGCGGGAGTGTCGAGCACAGATACGCAGTATTTT